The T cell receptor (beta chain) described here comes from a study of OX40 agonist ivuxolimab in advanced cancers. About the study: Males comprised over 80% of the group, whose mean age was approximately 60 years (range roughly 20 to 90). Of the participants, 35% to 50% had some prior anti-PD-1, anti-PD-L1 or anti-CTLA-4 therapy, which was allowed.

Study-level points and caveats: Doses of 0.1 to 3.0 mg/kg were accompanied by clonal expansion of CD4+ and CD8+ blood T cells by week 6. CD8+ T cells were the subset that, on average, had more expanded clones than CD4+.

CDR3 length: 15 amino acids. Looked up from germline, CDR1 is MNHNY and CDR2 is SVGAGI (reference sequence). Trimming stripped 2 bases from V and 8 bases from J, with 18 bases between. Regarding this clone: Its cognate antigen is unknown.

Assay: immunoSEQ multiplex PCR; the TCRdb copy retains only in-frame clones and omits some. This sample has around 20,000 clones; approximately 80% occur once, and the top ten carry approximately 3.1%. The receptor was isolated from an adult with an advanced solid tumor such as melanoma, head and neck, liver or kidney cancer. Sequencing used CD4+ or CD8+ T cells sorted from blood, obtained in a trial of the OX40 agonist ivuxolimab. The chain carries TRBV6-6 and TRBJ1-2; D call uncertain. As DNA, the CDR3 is TGTGCCAGCAGTTACACTGGACTCCCGTTCGGGGGCTACACCTTC. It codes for CASSYTGLPFGGYTF.